The 5 T cell receptor beta chains below were found in one sample sequenced in a study of cytomegalovirus exposure and HLA in healthy donors. The PCR had 60 Vbeta and 13 Jbeta primers. Profiled with immunoSEQ multiplex PCR; TCRdb holds only in-frame clones, not every one. The sample lists about 99,000 clones, approximately 64% occurring once. The sample comprised PBMCs. Receptors were obtained from a woman in her forties or fifties in good health and CMV-seronegative.

V and J are TRBV4-2 and TRBJ2-1; 10 bases fit TRBD2. Germline lookup yields CDR1 LGHNA and CDR2 YNFKEQ. With 0 bases clipped from V and 12 bases from J, the junction kept 5 bases outside the gene matches. The CDR3 is 14 residues long. CDR3 residues: CASSQELVAGGQFF. In DNA form, the CDR3 reads TGTGCCAGCAGCCAAGAGTTGGTAGCGGGGGGGCAGTTCTTC.

The V gene is TRBV5-4, the J gene TRBJ2-7, with a possible D match to TRBD1 (6 bases). Germline CDR1 reads SGHNT; CDR2 reads YYREEE (reference sequence). The CDR3 is 13 residues long. V dropped 4 bases and J dropped 4 bases, with 12 bases sitting between them. CDR3 in amino acids: CASSALQGYEQYF. The DNA for the CDR3 is TGTGCCAGCAGCGCATTACAGGGTTACGAGCAGTACTTC.

On this clone itself: An end of the junction differs from the germline gene, which may be a read error. The identical CDR3 is also encoded by other nucleotide sequences in the sample. This chain joins TRBV29-1 and TRBJ1-6; 8 bases are shared with TRBD1. The CDR3 extends over 14 amino acids. Germline V gene sequence: CDR1 SQVTM, CDR2 ANQGSEA. The DNA for the CDR3 is TGCAGCGCCCGGACAGGGATCGATAATTCCCCCCTCCACTTT. This gives the protein CSARTGIDNSPLHF.

This CDR3 reads CASSISGRAYNEQFF. CDR3 bases: TGTGCCAGCAGTATTAGCGGGAGGGCTTACAATGAGCAGTTCTTC. This rearrangement joins TRBV28 to TRBJ2-1; 11 bases fit TRBD2. Germline V gene data show CDR1 as MDHEN and CDR2 as SYDVKM. V shed 5 bases, J shed 4 bases, and the junction held 4 bases outside the gene matches. The CDR3 loop spans 15 amino acids.

This chain connects TRBV18 to TRBJ2-1, with 10 bases aligning to TRBD2. Germline CDR1 KGHSH, CDR2 LQKENI. The ends lost 6 bases at V and 9 bases at J; junction bases unmatched: 11. This CDR3 spans 15 amino acids. The CDR3 bases are TGTGCCAGCTCCCAAAGGAGCGGGAGGGCCCCTGAGCAGTTCTTC. It is translated as CASSQRSGRAPEQFF.